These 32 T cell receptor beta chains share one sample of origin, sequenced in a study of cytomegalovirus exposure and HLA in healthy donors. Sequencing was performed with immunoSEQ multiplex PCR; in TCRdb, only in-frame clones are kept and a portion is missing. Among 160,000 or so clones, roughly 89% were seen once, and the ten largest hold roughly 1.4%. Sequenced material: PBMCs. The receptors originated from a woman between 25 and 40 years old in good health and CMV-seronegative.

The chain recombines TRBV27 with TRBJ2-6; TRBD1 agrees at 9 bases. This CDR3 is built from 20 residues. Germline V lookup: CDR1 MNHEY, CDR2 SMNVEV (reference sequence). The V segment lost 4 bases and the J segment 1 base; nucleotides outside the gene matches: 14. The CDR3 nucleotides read TGTGCCAGCAGTTCCCGGGACAGGGCGAATTTTTTGTCTGGGGCCAACGTCCTGACTTTC. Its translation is CASSSRDRANFLSGANVLTF.

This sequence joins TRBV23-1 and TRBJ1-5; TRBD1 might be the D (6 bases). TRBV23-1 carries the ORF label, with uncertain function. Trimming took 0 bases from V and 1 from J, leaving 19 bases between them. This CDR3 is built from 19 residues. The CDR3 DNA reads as TGCGCCAGCAGTCAATCCGTGCGGATGTCCAGGGGAAGCAATCAGCCCCAGCATTTT. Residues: CASSQSVRMSRGSNQPQHF.

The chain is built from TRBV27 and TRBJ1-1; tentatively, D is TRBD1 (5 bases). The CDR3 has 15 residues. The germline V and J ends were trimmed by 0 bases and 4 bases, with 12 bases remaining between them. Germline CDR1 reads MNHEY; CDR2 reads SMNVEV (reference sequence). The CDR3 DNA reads TGTGCCAGCAGTTTATCCTCAGGGAAGGGCACTGAAGCTTTCTTT. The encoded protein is CASSLSSGKGTEAFF.

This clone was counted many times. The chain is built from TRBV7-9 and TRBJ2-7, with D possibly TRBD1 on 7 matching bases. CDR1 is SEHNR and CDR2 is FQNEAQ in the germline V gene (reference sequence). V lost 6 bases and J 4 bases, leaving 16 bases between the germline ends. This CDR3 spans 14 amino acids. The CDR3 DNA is TGTGCCAGCAGTGACCAGGGGGGAAATTACGAGCAGTACTTC. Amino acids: CASSDQGGNYEQYF.

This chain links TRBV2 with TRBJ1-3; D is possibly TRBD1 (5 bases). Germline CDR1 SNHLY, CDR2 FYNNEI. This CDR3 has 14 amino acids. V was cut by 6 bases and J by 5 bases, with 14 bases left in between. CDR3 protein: CASRAAGGRNTIYF. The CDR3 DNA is TGTGCCAGCAGGGCGGCGGGGGGTCGAAACACCATATATTTT.

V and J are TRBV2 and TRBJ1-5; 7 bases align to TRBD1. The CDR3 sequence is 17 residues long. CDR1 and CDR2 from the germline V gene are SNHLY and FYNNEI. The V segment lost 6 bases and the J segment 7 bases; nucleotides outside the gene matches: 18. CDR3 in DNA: TGTGCCAGCAGGGCCTATATATATTCAGGGGGTATACAGCCCCAGCATTTT. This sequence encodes CASRAYIYSGGIQPQHF. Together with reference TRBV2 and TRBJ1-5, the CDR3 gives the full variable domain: EPEVTQTPSHQVTQMGQEVILRCVPISNHLYFYWYRQILGQKVEFLVSFYNNEISEKSEIFDDQFSVERPDGSNFTLKIRSTKLEDSAMYFCASRAYIYSGGIQPQHFGDGTRLSIL.

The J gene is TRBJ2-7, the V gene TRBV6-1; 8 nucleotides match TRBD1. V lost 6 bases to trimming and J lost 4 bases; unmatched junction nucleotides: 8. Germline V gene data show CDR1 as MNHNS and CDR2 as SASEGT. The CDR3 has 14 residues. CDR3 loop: CASSLGTGSYEQYF. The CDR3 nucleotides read TGTGCCAGCAGCCTTGGGACAGGCAGTTACGAGCAGTACTTC.

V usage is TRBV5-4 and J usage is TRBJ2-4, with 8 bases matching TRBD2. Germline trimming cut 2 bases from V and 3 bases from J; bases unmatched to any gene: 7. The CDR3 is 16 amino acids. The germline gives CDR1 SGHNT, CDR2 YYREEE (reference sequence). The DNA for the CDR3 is TGTGCCAGCAGCTTACCCACCGGGACTAGCAAAAACATTCAGTACTTC. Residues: CASSLPTGTSKNIQYF.

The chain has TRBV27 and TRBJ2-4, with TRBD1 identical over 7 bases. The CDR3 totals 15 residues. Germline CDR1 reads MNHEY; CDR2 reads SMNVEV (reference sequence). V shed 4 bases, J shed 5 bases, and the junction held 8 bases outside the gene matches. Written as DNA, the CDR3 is TGTGCCAGCAGTTCATACAGGGGTACGGAAAACATTCAGTACTTC. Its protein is CASSSYRGTENIQYF.

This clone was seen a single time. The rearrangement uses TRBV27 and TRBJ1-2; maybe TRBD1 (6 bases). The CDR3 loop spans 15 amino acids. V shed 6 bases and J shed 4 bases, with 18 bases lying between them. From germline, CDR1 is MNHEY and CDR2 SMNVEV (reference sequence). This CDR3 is CASSVGGFGSYGYTF. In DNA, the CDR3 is TGTGCCAGCAGCGTAGGGGGATTTGGAAGCTATGGCTACACCTTC.

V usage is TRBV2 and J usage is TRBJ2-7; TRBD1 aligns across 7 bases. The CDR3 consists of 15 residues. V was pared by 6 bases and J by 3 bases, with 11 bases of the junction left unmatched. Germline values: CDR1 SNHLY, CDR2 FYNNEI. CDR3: CASRIFRDRDYEQYF. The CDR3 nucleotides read TGTGCCAGCAGGATTTTCCGGGACAGAGACTACGAGCAGTACTTC.

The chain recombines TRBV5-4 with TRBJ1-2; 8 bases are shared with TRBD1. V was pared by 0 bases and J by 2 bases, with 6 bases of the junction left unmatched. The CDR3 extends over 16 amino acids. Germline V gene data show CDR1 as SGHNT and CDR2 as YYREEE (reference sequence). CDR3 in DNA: TGTGCCAGCAGCTTGGAGGCCAGGACAGGGAACTATGGCTACACCTTC. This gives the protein CASSLEARTGNYGYTF.

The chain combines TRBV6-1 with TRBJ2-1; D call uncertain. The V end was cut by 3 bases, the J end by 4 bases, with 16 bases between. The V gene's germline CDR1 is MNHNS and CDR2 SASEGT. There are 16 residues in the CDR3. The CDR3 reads CASSDPPRGRYNEQFF. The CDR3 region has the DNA TGTGCCAGCAGTGACCCTCCCCGCGGCCGATACAATGAGCAGTTCTTC.

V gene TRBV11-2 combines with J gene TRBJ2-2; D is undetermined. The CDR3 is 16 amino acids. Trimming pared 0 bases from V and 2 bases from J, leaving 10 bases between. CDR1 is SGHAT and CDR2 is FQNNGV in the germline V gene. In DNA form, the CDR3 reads TGTGCCAGCAGCTTAGATCCCCCTTTAAACACCGGGGAGCTGTTTTTT. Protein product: CASSLDPPLNTGELFF.

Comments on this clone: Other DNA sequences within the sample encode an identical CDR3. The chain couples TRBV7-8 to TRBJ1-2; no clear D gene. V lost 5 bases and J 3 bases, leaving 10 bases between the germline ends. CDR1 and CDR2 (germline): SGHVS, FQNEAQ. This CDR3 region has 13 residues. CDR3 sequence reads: CASSPGVYYGYTF. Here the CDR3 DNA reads TGTGCCAGCAGCCCAGGTGTCTACTATGGCTACACCTTC.

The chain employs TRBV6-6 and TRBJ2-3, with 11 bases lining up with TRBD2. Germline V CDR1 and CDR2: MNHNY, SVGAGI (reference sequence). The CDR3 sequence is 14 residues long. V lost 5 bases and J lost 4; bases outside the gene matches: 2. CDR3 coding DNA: TGTGCCAGCAGTGTAGCGGGGGGGGCAGATACGCAGTATTTT. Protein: CASSVAGGADTQYF.

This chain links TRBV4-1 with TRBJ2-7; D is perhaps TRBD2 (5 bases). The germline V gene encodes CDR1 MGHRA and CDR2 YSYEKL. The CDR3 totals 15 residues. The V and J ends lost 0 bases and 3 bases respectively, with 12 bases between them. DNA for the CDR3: TGCGCCAGCAGCCAAGAAGCAGACCGGGGCTACGAGCAGTACTTC. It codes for CASSQEADRGYEQYF.

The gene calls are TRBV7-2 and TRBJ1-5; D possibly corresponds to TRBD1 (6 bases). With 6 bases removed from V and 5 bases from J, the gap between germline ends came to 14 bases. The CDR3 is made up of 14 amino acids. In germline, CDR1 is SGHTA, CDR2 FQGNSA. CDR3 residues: CASSQSRGHQPQHF. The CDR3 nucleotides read TGTGCCAGCAGTCAATCCAGGGGACATCAGCCCCAGCATTTT.

CDR3 residues: CASSVDKGHGNTIYF. Written as DNA, the CDR3 is TGTGCCAGCAGCGTAGATAAGGGGCACGGAAACACCATATATTTT. The rearrangement joins TRBV9 to TRBJ1-3, with TRBD1 as a possible D gene (5 bases). The V end was cut by 0 bases, the J end by 4 bases, with 11 bases between. The CDR3 totals 15 residues. Germline V gives CDR1 SGDLS, CDR2 YYNGEE.

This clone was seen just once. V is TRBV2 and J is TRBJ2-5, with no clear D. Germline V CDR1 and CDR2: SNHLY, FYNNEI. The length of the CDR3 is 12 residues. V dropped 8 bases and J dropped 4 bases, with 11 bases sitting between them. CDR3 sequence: CASGRLRETQYF. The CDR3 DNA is TGTGCCAGCGGTAGATTGCGAGAGACCCAGTACTTC.

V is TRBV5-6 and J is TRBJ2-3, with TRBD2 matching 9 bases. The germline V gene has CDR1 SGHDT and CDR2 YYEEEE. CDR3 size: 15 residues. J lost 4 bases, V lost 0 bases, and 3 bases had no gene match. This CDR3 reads CASSLDASGADTQYF. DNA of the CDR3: TGTGCCAGCAGCTTGGACGCTAGCGGGGCAGATACGCAGTATTTT.

The CDR3 DNA is TGTGCCAGCTCACCATTGGGGCAGGGGGCAAGCTCTGGAAACACCATATATTTT. It specifies CASSPLGQGASSGNTIYF. The chain employs TRBV18 and TRBJ1-3; TRBD1 agrees at 8 bases. J lost 0 bases, V lost 2 bases, and 9 bases had no gene match. The CDR3 length is 18 residues. Germline V gene lookup returns CDR1 KGHSH and CDR2 LQKENI.

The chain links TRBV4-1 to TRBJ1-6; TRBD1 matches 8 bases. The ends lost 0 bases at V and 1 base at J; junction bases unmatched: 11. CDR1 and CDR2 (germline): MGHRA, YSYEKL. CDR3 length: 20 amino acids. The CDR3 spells CASSQEWAGQAGSYNSPLHF. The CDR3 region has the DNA TGCGCCAGCAGCCAAGAGTGGGCGGGACAGGCGGGGTCCTATAATTCACCCCTCCACTTT.

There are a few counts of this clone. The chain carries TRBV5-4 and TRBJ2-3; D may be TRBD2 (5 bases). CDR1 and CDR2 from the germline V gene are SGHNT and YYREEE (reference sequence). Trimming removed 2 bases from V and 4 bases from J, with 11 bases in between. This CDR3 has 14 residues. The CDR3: CASSLTRFPDTQYF. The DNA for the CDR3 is TGTGCCAGCAGCTTAACTAGATTCCCAGATACGCAGTATTTT.

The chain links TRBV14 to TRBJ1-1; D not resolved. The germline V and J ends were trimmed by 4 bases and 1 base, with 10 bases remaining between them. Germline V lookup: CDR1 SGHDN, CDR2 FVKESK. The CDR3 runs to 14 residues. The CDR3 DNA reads TGTGCCAGCAGCCCCGTCGGGTCGAACACTGAAGCTTTCTTT. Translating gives CASSPVGSNTEAFF.

The CDR3 coding sequence is TGTGCCAGCAGTGAACTTCAGGGGGCTAACTATGGCTACACCTTC. Residues: CASSELQGANYGYTF. V is TRBV6-1 and J is TRBJ1-2; 7 bases map to TRBD1. This CDR3 is built from 15 residues. The J segment lost 0 bases and the V segment lost 2 bases, leaving 3 bases of the junction unmatched. Germline V gene sequence: CDR1 MNHNS, CDR2 SASEGT.

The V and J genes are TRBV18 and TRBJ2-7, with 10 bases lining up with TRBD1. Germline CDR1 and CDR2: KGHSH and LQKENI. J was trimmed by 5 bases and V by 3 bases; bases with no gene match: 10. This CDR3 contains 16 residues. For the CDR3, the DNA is TGTGCCAGCTCACCTCTTTCCGGGACAGGGGTCCACGAGCAGTACTTC. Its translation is CASSPLSGTGVHEQYF.

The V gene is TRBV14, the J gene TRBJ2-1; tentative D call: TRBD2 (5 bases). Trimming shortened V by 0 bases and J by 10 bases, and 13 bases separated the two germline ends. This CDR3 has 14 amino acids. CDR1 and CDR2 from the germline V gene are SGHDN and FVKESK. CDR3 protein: CASSQDIVAREQFF. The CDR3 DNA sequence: TGTGCCAGCAGCCAAGATATCGTAGCGCGGGAGCAGTTCTTC.

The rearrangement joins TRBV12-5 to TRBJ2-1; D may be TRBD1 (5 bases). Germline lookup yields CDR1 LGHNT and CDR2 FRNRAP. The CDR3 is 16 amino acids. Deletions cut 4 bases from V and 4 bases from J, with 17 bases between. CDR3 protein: CASGSLGGAPYNEQFF. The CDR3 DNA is TGTGCTAGTGGTTCACTCGGTGGGGCCCCGTACAATGAGCAGTTCTTC.

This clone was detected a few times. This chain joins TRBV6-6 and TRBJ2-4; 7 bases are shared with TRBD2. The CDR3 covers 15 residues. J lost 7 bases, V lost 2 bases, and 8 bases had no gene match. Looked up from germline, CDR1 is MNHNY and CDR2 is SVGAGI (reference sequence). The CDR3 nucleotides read TGTGCCAGCAGTTACGGAAGCGGGGCGGGGAACATTCAGTACTTC. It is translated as CASSYGSGAGNIQYF.

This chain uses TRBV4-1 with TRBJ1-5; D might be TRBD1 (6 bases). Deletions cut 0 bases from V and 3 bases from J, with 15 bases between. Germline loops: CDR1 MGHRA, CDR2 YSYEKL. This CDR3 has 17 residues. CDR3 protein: CASSQDLRDRHNQPQHF. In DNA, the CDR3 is TGCGCCAGCAGCCAAGACCTGCGCGACAGGCACAATCAGCCCCAGCATTTT.

The CDR3 nucleotides are TGTGCCAGCAGCCCACCGAGCTCCTACGAGCAGTACTTC. This gives the protein CASSPPSSYEQYF. J is TRBJ2-7 and V is TRBV7-9; D gene unclear. Trimming pared 5 bases from V and 0 bases from J, leaving 8 bases between. The CDR3 totals 13 residues. Germline loops: CDR1 SEHNR, CDR2 FQNEAQ (reference sequence).